Included here is one TCR beta chain sequence, with context. The CDR3 covers 14 residues. The V and J ends lost 5 bases and 6 bases, in that order; junction bases with no gene match: 5. Looked up from germline, CDR1 is SNHLY and CDR2 is FYNNEI. The sample is drawn from a study of blood T cell repertoires in COVID-19. TCRdb keeps only in-frame clones here, not all; method: immunoSEQ multiplex PCR. The table includes 70,000 to 90,000 clones, roughly 85% detected once. This receptor was taken from a man aged 50 to 59 with COVID-19, enrolled during active disease. The V gene is TRBV2, the J gene TRBJ2-1; 9 nucleotides line up with TRBD2. The sequenced material came from peripheral blood. The CDR3 protein is CASSRTSVLNEQFF. Written as DNA, the CDR3 is TGTGCCAGCAGTCGGACTAGCGTGCTCAATGAGCAGTTCTTC.